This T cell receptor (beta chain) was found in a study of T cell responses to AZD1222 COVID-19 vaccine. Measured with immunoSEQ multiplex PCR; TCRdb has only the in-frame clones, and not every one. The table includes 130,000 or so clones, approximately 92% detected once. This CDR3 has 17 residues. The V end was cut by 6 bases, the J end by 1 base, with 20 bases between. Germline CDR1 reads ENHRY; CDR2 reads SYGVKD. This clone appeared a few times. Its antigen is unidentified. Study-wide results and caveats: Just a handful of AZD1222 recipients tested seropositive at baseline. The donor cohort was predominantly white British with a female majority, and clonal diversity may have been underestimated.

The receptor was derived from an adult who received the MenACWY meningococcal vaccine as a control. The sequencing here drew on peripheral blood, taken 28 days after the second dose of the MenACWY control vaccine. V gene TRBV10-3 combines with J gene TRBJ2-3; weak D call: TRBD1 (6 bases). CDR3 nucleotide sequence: TGTGCCATCAGGGACAGCGGCTTTGTTAAGGGCACAGATACGCAGTATTTT. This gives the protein CAIRDSGFVKGTDTQYF.